This T cell receptor (beta chain) was identified in a study of radiotherapy plus CTLA-4 blockade in lung cancer. Study summary: Objective response rate was about 18%; disease control rate, about 28%.

Trimming removed 0 bases at V and 4 bases at J, with 6 bases between. The CDR3 loop spans 13 amino acids. CDR1 is SGHDN, CDR2 FVKESK, per germline. Study observations and caveats: In blood, early T cell clone dynamics reportedly predicted response best, together with interferon-beta. Subsequent to radiotherapy plus ipilimumab, tumor-derived TCR clones underwent expansion in blood.

Patients in the study, people with chemo-refractory metastatic non-small-cell lung cancer, received focal radiation plus ipilimumab CTLA-4 blockade. Comment on this clone: Antigen unknown.

Sequenced by immunoSEQ multiplex PCR; TCRdb stores in-frame clones only, minus some. The table has about 51,000 clones, 60% to 80% seen once. The TCR originated in a human donor with non-small cell lung cancer whose response to radiotherapy plus ipilimumab could not be evaluated. The specimen comprised peripheral blood, sampled from a patient treated with radiotherapy plus ipilimumab. This sequence joins TRBV14 and TRBJ2-5; D gene unclear. The CDR3 protein is CASSQDLRETQYF. Written as DNA, the CDR3 is TGTGCCAGCAGCCAAGATTTGAGAGAGACCCAGTACTTC.